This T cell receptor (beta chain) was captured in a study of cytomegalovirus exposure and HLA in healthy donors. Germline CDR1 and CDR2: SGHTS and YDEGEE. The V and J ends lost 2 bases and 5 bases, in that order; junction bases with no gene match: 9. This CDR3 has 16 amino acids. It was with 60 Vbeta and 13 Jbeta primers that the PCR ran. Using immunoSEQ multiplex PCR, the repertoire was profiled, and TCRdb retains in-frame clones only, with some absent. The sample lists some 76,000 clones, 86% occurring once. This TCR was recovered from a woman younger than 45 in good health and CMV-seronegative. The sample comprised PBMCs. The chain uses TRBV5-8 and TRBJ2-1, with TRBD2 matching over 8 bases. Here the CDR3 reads CASSFGAGGLHNEQFF. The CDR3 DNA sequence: TGTGCCAGCAGCTTCGGGGCGGGGGGACTTCACAATGAGCAGTTCTTC.